Each of the 10 T cell receptor beta chains below was sequenced from the same sample in a study of shared clonotypes between healthy human individuals. Sequenced by immunoSEQ multiplex PCR; TCRdb stores in-frame clones only, minus some. The data hold more than 2,000,000 clones, with roughly 92% observed a single time. The sequenced material came from naive CD4+ T cells sorted from blood. Specified subset: CD45RA+ positively selected. The receptors shown here come from a man aged 18 to 29 in good health.

V usage is TRBV2 and J usage is TRBJ2-3, with 8 nucleotides matching TRBD1. J lost 5 bases, V lost 5 bases, and 3 bases had no gene match. Germline-derived CDR1 and CDR2 are SNHLY and FYNNEI. The CDR3 covers 13 residues. The CDR3 bases are TGTGCCAGCAGTACCACAGGGGGAGATACGCAGTATTTT. Protein sequence: CASSTTGGDTQYF.

V gene TRBV28 combines with J gene TRBJ1-2; D gene ambiguous. Trimming pared 10 bases from V and 3 bases from J, leaving 15 bases between. Germline V gene sequence: CDR1 MDHEN, CDR2 SYDVKM. The CDR3 loop spans 13 amino acids. The CDR3 is CAIQSREDYGYTF. DNA of the CDR3: TGTGCCATCCAGTCTAGGGAGGACTATGGCTACACCTTC.

This chain joins TRBV5-4 and TRBJ2-6; TRBD1 agrees at 12 bases. The CDR3 has 17 residues. CDR1 SGHNT and CDR2 YYREEE come from the germline V gene (reference sequence). V was pared by 5 bases and J by 4 bases, with 7 bases of the junction left unmatched. The CDR3 loop is CASRAGQGATGANVLTF. CDR3 nucleotides: TGTGCCAGCAGGGCGGGACAGGGGGCGACAGGGGCCAACGTCCTGACTTTC.

This clone was seen more than once but under ten times. This chain connects TRBV5-1 to TRBJ1-2; D remains ambiguous. Germline V lookup: CDR1 SGHRS, CDR2 YFSETQ. Trimming removed 2 bases at V and 3 bases at J, with 8 bases between. CDR3 size: 13 residues. CDR3 nucleotide sequence: TGCGCCAGCAGCTTCGAGAACTACTATGGCTACACCTTC. Translating it yields CASSFENYYGYTF.

The V and J genes are TRBV18 and TRBJ2-2, with 7 bases that match TRBD2. This CDR3 region has 16 residues. After removal of 8 bases from V and 2 bases from J, the junction contained 11 bases not matched to a gene. Germline values: CDR1 KGHSH, CDR2 LQKENI. The CDR3 region is CASALGGTSNTGELFF. The DNA for the CDR3 is TGTGCCAGCGCCCTCGGGGGGACCTCTAACACCGGGGAGCTGTTTTTT.

Regarding this clone: This sample also contains other DNA sequences that code for the same CDR3. The chain uses TRBV5-1 and TRBJ2-3; TRBD1 might be the D (5 bases). The CDR3 loop spans 14 amino acids. V was shortened by 4 bases and J by 1 base, with 10 bases between the two germline ends. Germline loops: CDR1 SGHRS, CDR2 YFSETQ. CDR3 DNA: TGCGCCAGCAGCAGCCAGGGCGGCACAGATACGCAGTATTTT. Its protein product is CASSSQGGTDTQYF.

V gene TRBV10-3 combines with J gene TRBJ2-2; 7 bases match TRBD2. This CDR3 contains 16 residues. Per the germline V gene, CDR1 is ENHRY and CDR2 is SYGVKD. V trimming: 5 bases; J trimming: 3 bases; junction bases outside the gene matches: 9. CDR3 in DNA: TGTGCCATCAGTACTAGCGCCCCTCGGGACACCGGGGAGCTGTTTTTT. Its translation: CAISTSAPRDTGELFF.

The CDR3 reads CASTQGGTGSSDTQYF. CDR3 nucleotides: TGTGCCAGCACTCAAGGTGGGACAGGGTCCTCAGATACGCAGTATTTT. The rearrangement links TRBV28 to TRBJ2-3; TRBD1 agrees at 9 bases. Unmatched junction bases numbered 12, after V lost 7 bases and J lost 4 bases. From germline, CDR1 is MDHEN and CDR2 SYDVKM. The CDR3 spans 16 residues.

As to this clone: Other DNA sequences of this sample code for an identical CDR3. DNA of the CDR3: TGTGCCAGCTCCCCCAAGGAGAACACTGAAGCTTTCTTT. Its translation: CASSPKENTEAFF. The chain couples TRBV18 to TRBJ1-1; D is undetermined. V was shortened by 6 bases and J by 1 base, with 9 bases between the two germline ends. This CDR3 has 13 residues. Germline lookup yields CDR1 KGHSH and CDR2 LQKENI.

The chain uses TRBV4-1 and TRBJ2-3, with TRBD2 matching 8 bases. The CDR3 covers 15 residues. Germline loops: CDR1 MGHRA, CDR2 YSYEKL. Trimming took 4 bases from V and 1 from J; bases not matched to a gene: 4. CDR3 DNA: TGCGCCAGCAGCCCTCTGGGACTAGGCACAGATACGCAGTATTTT. Translation: CASSPLGLGTDTQYF.